These 18 T cell receptor beta chains came from one sample sequenced in a study of blood T cell repertoires in COVID-19. Repertoires were generated with immunoSEQ multiplex PCR, while TCRdb's copy carries only in-frame clones and drops some. The table has about 500,000 clones, about 88% seen once. The sequencing sample was made of peripheral blood. These receptors originate from a man younger than 30 with COVID-19, enrolled during active disease.

The J gene is TRBJ2-5, the V gene TRBV5-1; TRBD1 matches 7 bases. Trimming cost V 5 bases and J 5 bases; bases outside gene matches: 6. The CDR3 runs to 13 residues. Germline lookup yields CDR1 SGHRS and CDR2 YFSETQ. The CDR3 protein is CASRQTTGETQYF. The CDR3 nucleotides read TGCGCCAGCAGACAAACGACAGGGGAGACCCAGTACTTC.

The chain has TRBV5-4 and TRBJ2-2; the D is unclear. V was cut by 4 bases and J by 4 bases, with 11 bases left in between. Germline CDR1 and CDR2: SGHNT and YYREEE (reference sequence). This CDR3 spans 14 amino acids. CDR3 nucleotide sequence: TGTGCCAGCAGCCCTTCGAGAGGCACCGGGGAGCTGTTTTTT. This sequence encodes CASSPSRGTGELFF.

This chain joins TRBV12-3 or TRBV12-4 and TRBJ2-3, with D maybe TRBD2 (6 bases). Between the trimmed V and J ends, which lost 4 bases and 7 bases, there was a span of 12 bases. This CDR3 has 13 residues. This CDR3 is CASSWGEENTQYF. CDR3 sequence (DNA): TGTGCCAGCAGTTGGGGGGAGGAGAATACGCAGTATTTT.

The CDR3 sequence: CASSSGLAGVGGSAGELFF. The CDR3 bases are TGCGCCAGCAGCTCGGGACTAGCGGGAGTCGGGGGATCGGCCGGGGAGCTGTTTTTT. The chain is built from TRBV5-1 and TRBJ2-2; TRBD2 aligns across 14 bases. The CDR3 has 19 residues. Per germline, CDR1 SGHRS and CDR2 YFSETQ. V trimming: 3 bases; J trimming: 6 bases; junction bases outside the gene matches: 13.

The chain joins TRBV5-1 to TRBJ1-3, with a weak D call TRBD1 (6 bases). This CDR3 has 15 residues. Germline lookup yields CDR1 SGHRS and CDR2 YFSETQ. Trimming took off 4 bases at V and 4 bases at J, with 15 bases between the two ends. In nucleotides, the CDR3 is TGCGCCAGCAGCGATTCAGGGGAAGCCGGAAACACCATATATTTT. Residues: CASSDSGEAGNTIYF. The full variable domain, with the rest looked up from reference TRBV5-1 and TRBJ1-3, is KAGVTQTPRYLIKTRGQQVTLSCSPISGHRSVSWYQQTPGQGLQFLFEYFSETQRNKGNFPGRFSGRQFSNSRSEMNVSTLELGDSALYLCASSDSGEAGNTIYFGEGSWLTVV.

The V gene is TRBV4-1, the J gene TRBJ2-1; the D is unclear. From germline, CDR1 is MGHRA and CDR2 YSYEKL. V was clipped by 1 base and J by 6 bases, with 7 bases between them. The CDR3 spans 13 residues. Here the CDR3 DNA reads TGCGCCAGCAGCCAAGGAGGCTTCAATGAGCAGTTCTTC. This gives the protein CASSQGGFNEQFF.

The chain is built from TRBV28 and TRBJ2-3, with 9 bases aligning to TRBD2. CDR3 size: 15 residues. With 2 bases clipped from V and 3 bases from J, the junction kept 3 bases outside the gene matches. Germline CDR1 reads MDHEN; CDR2 reads SYDVKM. The CDR3 here is CASSLAGGGTDTQYF. DNA of the CDR3: TGTGCCAGCAGTTTAGCGGGAGGGGGAACAGATACGCAGTATTTT.

The chain couples TRBV3-1 (or the pseudogene TRBV3-2) to TRBJ2-2; TRBD2 is a possible D gene (5 bases). V lost 1 base, J lost 6 bases, and 12 bases lay in between. CDR3 length: 15 residues. Germline-derived CDR1 and CDR2 are LGHDT and YNNKEL (reference sequence). The CDR3 bases are TGTGCCAGCAGCCAAGCCCTAGCCTACGCCGGGGAGCTGTTTTTT. Translation: CASSQALAYAGELFF.

The table lists this clone with a count of one. The genes are TRBV6-2 or TRBV6-3 and TRBJ2-5; 9 positions match TRBD1. Germline CDR1 reads MNHEY; CDR2 reads SVGEGT. CDR3 size: 15 residues. Trimming removed 6 bases from V and 2 bases from J; junction bases left unmatched: 7. The CDR3 region has the DNA TGTGCCAGCAGCCGACCAGGGACAGGGCAAGAGACCCAGTACTTC. This codes for CASSRPGTGQETQYF.

The V call is TRBV6-5, the J call TRBJ1-5, with 10 bases fitting TRBD1. This CDR3 is 16 amino acids long. The trim removed 2 bases at V and 2 bases at J, leaving 3 bases unmatched. Germline values: CDR1 MNHEY, CDR2 SVGAGI. The CDR3 bases are TGTGCCAGCAGTTACCCCGGGACAGGGGGCAATCAGCCCCAGCATTTT. Protein: CASSYPGTGGNQPQHF.

The gene calls are TRBV14 and TRBJ2-7; D gene uncertain. V lost 7 bases, J lost 3 bases, and 19 bases lay in between. CDR3 length: 15 residues. Germline-derived CDR1 and CDR2 are SGHDN and FVKESK. In DNA form, the CDR3 reads TGTGCCAGCAACTCGGCCGGCACGGCGGACTACGAGCAGTACTTC. It is translated as CASNSAGTADYEQYF.

This rearrangement joins TRBV19 to TRBJ1-2; no clear D. Germline values: CDR1 LNHDA, CDR2 SQIVND (reference sequence). There are 13 residues in the CDR3. Trimming took off 3 bases at V and 6 bases at J, with 11 bases between the two ends. CDR3 bases: TGTGCCAGTAGTATGAGAGGGAGCCATGGCTACACCTTC. As protein: CASSMRGSHGYTF.

This chain uses TRBV25-1 with TRBJ1-4; D gene uncertain. Germline-derived CDR1 and CDR2 are MGHDK and SYGVNS. The length of the CDR3 is 14 residues. V was clipped by 3 bases and J by 8 bases, with 13 bases between them. DNA of the CDR3: TGTGCCAGCAGTGACGAGGGTAGCGGAGAAAAACTGTTTTTT. Protein: CASSDEGSGEKLFF.

The chain joins TRBV3-1 (or the pseudogene TRBV3-2) to TRBJ1-5, with no clear D. Germline loops: CDR1 LGHDT, CDR2 YNNKEL (reference sequence). V lost 2 bases and J 6 bases, leaving 5 bases between the germline ends. CDR3 length equals 12 residues. The CDR3 spells CASSQNSQPQHF. The DNA of the CDR3 is TGTGCCAGCAGCCAAAACAGTCAGCCCCAGCATTTT.

The rearrangement links TRBV6-5 to TRBJ1-1; 8 bases fit TRBD1. The CDR3 is 14 amino acids. V lost 7 bases to trimming and J lost 8 bases; unmatched junction nucleotides: 12. Germline assignment: CDR1 MNHEY and CDR2 SVGAGI. This chain's CDR3 is CASIPDRGASEAFF. CDR3 DNA sequence: TGTGCCAGCATCCCCGACAGGGGAGCATCGGAAGCTTTCTTT.

The CDR3 sequence: CASTLGQGHSPLHF. Here the CDR3 DNA reads TGTGCCAGCACCCTGGGCCAGGGTCATTCACCCCTCCACTTT. The chain has TRBV5-6 and TRBJ1-6, with D possibly TRBD1 on 5 matching bases. CDR1 SGHDT and CDR2 YYEEEE come from the germline V gene. CDR3 length equals 14 residues. The ends were cut back, 6 bases at V and 8 bases at J, with 15 bases in the middle.

The chain couples TRBV7-9 to TRBJ1-2; 8 nucleotides line up with TRBD1. The CDR3 spans 15 residues. The V gene end was trimmed by 5 bases and the J gene end by 8 bases; junction bases not matched to a gene: 13. The germline CDR1 and CDR2 sequences are SEHNR and FQNEAQ (reference sequence). The CDR3 DNA sequence: TGTGCCAGCAGCAGACGACAGGGGAGATTAGGCGGCTACACCTTC. The encoded protein is CASSRRQGRLGGYTF.

This clone appeared once. V is TRBV11-3 and J is TRBJ2-5; no firm D call. CDR1 is SGHNT, CDR2 YENEEA, per germline. Trimming pared 7 bases from V and 1 base from J, leaving 16 bases between. This CDR3 has 15 amino acids. CDR3 in DNA: TGTGCCAGCAACGTACTCTGGGCGCCCCAAGAGACCCAGTACTTC. Translation gives CASNVLWAPQETQYF.